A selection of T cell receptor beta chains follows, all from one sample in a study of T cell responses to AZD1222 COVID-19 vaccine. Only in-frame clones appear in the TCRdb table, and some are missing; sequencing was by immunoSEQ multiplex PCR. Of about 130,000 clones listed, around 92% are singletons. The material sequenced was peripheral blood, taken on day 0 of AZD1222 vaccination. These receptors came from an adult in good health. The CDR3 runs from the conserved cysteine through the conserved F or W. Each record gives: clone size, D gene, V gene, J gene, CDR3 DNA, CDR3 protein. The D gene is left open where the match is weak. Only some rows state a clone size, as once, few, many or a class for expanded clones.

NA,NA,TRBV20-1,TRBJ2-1,TGCAGTGCTAACGGGAATGAGCAGTTCTTC,CSANGNEQFF
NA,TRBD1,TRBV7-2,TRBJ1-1,TGTGCCAGCAGGCCACAGGGGGTCACTGAAGCTTTCTTT,CASRPQGVTEAFF
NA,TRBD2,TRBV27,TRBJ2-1,TGTGCCAGCAGCCCCCAGGGTAGCGGGGGGATTTACAATGAGCAGTTCTTC,CASSPQGSGGIYNEQFF
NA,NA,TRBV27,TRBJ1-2,TGTGCCAGCAGTTTATCGCCCCAGGGTTCAAGGGGCTACACCTTC,CASSLSPQGSRGYTF
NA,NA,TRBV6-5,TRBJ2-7,TGTGCCAGCAGTCCGGACGGGCAGCTCTACTACGAGCAGTACTTC,CASSPDGQLYYEQYF
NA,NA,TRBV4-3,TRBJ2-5,TGCGCCAGCAGCCAAGATACAGGGTGGCAAGAGACCCAGTACTTC,CASSQDTGWQETQYF
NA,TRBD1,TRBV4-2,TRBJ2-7,TGTGCCAGCAGCCCGGACAGGGTTGTCTCTGGGCAGTACTTC,CASSPDRVVSGQYF
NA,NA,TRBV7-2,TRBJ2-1,TGTGCCAGCAGCTTAGGGACCCGCGAGCAGTTCTTC,CASSLGTREQFF
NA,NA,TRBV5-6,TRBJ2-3,TGTGCCAGCAGTAATCAGGGCACAGATACGCAGTATTTT,CASSNQGTDTQYF
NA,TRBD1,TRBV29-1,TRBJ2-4,TGCAGCGCGGGGACAGGGGCCAAAAACATTCAGTACTTC,CSAGTGAKNIQYF
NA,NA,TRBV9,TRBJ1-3,TGTGCCAGCAGCCGCAGGCCCACCTCTGGAAACACCATATATTTT,CASSRRPTSGNTIYF
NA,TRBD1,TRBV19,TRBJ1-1,TGTGCCAGTAGTCCCCGACAGGGGCGATTGAACACTGAAGCTTTCTTT,CASSPRQGRLNTEAFF
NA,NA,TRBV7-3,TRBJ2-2,TGTGCCAGCAGCTTGCTTACGAACACCGGGGAGCTGTTTTTT,CASSLLTNTGELFF
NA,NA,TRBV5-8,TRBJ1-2,TGTGCCAGCAGCTTTGCCAGAAACTATGGCTACACCTTC,CASSFARNYGYTF
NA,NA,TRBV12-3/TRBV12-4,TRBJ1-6,TGTGCCAGCAGTTTATCCGGGAATTCACCCCTCCACTTT,CASSLSGNSPLHF
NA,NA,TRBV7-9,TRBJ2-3,TGTGCCAGCAGCGCCACAGATACGCAGTATTTT,CASSATDTQYF
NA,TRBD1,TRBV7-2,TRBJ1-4,TGTGCCAGCAGCTCACAGGGGGCGCGGGAAAAACTGTTTTTT,CASSSQGAREKLFF
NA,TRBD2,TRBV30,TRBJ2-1,TGTGCCTGGAGTGTAAGACTAGCGGGGAGTGAGCAGTTCTTC,CAWSVRLAGSEQFF
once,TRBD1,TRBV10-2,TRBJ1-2,TGCGCCAGCAGTCACCCGACAGGGTTGGATGGCTACACCTTC,CASSHPTGLDGYTF
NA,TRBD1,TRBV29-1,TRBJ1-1,TGCAGCGCCCTGGGACAGCTGAACACTGAAGCTTTCTTT,CSALGQLNTEAFF
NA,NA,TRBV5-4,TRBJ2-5,TGTGCCAGCAGCTTCGGCTCGCGGGAGACCCAGTACTTC,CASSFGSRETQYF
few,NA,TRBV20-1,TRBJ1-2,TGCAGTGCTACTGTAGTCGGAGGCTACACCTTC,CSATVVGGYTF
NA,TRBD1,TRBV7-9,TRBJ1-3,TGTGCCAGCAGCCGGACAGGGGGCGGGAACACCATATATTTT,CASSRTGGGNTIYF
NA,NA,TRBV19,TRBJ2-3,TGTGCCAGTAGTATAGATGGGGGGCAGCGGGGACACACAGATACGCAGTATTTT,CASSIDGGQRGHTDTQYF
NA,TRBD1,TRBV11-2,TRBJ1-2,TGTGCCAGCAGCTTGGGGACAGGCTTGGGCTACACCTTC,CASSLGTGLGYTF
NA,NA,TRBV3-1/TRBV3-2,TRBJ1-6,TGTGCCAGCAGCCAAGGTGTGGTCTGGAATTCACCCCTCCACTTT,CASSQGVVWNSPLHF
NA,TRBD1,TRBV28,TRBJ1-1,TGTGCCAGCAGTTTAGGGGACAGGGTGGCGGCTTTCTTT,CASSLGDRVAAFF
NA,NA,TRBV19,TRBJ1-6,TGTGCCAGTAGTATATTCGGGACGAATTCACCCCTCCACTTT,CASSIFGTNSPLHF
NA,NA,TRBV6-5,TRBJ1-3,TGTGCCAGCACCCTTGTGGGGGACTCTGGAAACACCATATATTTT,CASTLVGDSGNTIYF
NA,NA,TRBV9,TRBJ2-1,TGTGCCAGCAGCCAAGGGGGGCGAGTTGACAGGGTTGAGCAGTTCTTC,CASSQGGRVDRVEQFF
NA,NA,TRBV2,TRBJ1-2,TGTGCCAGCAGTGAAGTTCAGGATAACTATGGCTACACCTTC,CASSEVQDNYGYTF